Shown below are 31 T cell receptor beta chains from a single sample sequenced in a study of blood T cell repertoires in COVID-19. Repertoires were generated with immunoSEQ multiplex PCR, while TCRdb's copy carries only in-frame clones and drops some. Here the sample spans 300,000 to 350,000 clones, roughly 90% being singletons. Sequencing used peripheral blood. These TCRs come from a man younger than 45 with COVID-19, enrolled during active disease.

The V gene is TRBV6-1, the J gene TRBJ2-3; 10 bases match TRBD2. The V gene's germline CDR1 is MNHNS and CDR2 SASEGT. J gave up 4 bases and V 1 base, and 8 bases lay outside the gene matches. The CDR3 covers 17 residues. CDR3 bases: TGTGCCAGCAGTGAAGTTCCAGCGGGGGGGCCGTCAGATACGCAGTATTTT. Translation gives CASSEVPAGGPSDTQYF.

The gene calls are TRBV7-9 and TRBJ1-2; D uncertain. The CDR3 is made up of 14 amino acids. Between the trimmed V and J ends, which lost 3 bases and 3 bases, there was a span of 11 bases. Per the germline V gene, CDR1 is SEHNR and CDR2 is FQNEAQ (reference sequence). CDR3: CASSFSAGDYGYTF. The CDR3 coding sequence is TGTGCCAGCAGCTTTTCTGCGGGTGACTATGGCTACACCTTC.

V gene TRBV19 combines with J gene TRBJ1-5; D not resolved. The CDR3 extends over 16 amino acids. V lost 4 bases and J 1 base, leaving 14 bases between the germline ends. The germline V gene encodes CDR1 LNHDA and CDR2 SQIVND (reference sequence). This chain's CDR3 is CASSTAQRSSNQPQHF. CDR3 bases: TGTGCCAGTAGTACAGCACAGAGATCCAGCAATCAGCCCCAGCATTTT.

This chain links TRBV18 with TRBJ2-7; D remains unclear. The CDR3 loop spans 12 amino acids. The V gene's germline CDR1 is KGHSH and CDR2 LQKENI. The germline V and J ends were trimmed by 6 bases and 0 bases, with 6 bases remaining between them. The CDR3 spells CASSSSSYEQYF. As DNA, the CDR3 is TGTGCCAGCTCCTCGAGCTCCTACGAGCAGTACTTC.

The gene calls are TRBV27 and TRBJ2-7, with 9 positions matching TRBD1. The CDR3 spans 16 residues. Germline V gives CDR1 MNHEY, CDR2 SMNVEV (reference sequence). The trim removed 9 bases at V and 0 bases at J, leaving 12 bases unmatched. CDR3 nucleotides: TGTGCCAGTTTCCCAGTGGGGGACAGGGACTCCTACGAGCAGTACTTC. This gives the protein CASFPVGDRDSYEQYF.

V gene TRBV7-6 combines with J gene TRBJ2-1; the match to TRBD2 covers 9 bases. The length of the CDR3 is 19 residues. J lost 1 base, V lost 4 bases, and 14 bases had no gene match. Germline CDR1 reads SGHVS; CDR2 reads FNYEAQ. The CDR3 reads CASSSLSGSLLESYNEQFF. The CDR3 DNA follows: TGTGCCAGCAGCTCCCTTAGCGGGAGTCTTTTAGAATCCTACAATGAGCAGTTCTTC.

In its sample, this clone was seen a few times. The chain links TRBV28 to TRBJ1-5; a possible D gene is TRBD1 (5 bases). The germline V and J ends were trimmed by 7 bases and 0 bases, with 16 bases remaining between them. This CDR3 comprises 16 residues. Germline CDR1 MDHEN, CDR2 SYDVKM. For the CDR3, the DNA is TGTGCCAGCACCTCTCCCCGGGACTATAGCAATCAGCCCCAGCATTTT. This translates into CASTSPRDYSNQPQHF. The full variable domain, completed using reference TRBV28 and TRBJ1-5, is DVKVTQSSRYLVKRTGEKVFLECVQDMDHENMFWYRQDPGLGLRLIYFSYDVKMKEKGDIPEGYSVSREKKERFSLILESASTNQTSMYLCASTSPRDYSNQPQHFGDGTRLSIL.

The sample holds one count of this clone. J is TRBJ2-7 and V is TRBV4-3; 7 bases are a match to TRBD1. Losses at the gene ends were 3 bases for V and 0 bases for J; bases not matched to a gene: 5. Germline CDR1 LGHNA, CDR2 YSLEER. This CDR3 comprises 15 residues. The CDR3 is CASSQGQLNSYEQYF. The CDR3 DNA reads TGCGCCAGCAGCCAGGGACAGTTAAACTCCTACGAGCAGTACTTC.

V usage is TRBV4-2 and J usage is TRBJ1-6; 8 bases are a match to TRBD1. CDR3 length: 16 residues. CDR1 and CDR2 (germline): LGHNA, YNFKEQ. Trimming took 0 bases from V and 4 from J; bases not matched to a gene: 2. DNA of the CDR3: TGTGCCAGCAGCCAAGAGAACAGGGGGTATAATTCACCCCTCCACTTT. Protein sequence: CASSQENRGYNSPLHF.

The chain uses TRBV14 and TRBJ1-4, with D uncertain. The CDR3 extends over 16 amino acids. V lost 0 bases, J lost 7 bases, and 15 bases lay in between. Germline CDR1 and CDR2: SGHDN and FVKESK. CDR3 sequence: CASSQDFGDYGEKLFF. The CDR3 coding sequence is TGTGCCAGCAGCCAAGATTTCGGGGATTATGGTGAAAAACTGTTTTTT.

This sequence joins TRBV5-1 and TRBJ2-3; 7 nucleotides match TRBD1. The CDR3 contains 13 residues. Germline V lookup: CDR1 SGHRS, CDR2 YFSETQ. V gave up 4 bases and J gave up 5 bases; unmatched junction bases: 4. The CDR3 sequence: CASSTTGVDTQYF. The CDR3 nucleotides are TGCGCCAGCAGCACTACAGGGGTAGATACGCAGTATTTT.

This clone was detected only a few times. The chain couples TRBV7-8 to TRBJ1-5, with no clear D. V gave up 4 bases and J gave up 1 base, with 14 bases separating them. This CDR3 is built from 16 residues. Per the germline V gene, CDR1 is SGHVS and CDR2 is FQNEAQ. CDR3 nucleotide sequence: TGTGCCAGCAGCTCCGACCTCAGGCTCAGCAATCAGCCCCAGCATTTT. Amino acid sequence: CASSSDLRLSNQPQHF.

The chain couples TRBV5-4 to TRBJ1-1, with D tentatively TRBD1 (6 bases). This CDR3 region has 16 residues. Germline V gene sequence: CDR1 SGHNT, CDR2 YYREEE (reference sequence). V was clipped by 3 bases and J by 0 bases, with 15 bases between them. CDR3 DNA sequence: TGTGCCAGCAGCTCACTCCGGGGGGACATGAACACTGAAGCTTTCTTT. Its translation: CASSSLRGDMNTEAFF.

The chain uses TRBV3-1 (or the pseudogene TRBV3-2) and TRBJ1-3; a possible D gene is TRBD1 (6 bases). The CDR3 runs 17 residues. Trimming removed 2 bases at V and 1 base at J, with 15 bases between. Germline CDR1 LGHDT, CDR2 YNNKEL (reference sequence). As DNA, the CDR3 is TGTGCCAGCAGCCAACAACGCAGGGGATCATCTGGAAACACCATATATTTT. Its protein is CASSQQRRGSSGNTIYF.

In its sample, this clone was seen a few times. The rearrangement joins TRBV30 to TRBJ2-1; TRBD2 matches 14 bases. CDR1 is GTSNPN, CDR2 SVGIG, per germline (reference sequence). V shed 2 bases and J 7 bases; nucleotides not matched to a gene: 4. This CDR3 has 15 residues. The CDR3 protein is CAWSLGLAGENEQFF. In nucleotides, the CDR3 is TGTGCCTGGAGTCTGGGACTAGCGGGAGAGAATGAGCAGTTCTTC. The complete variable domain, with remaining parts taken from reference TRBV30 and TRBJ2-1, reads SQTIHQWPATLVQPVGSPLSLECTVEGTSNPNLYWYRQAAGRGLQLLFYSVGIGQISSEVPQNLSASRPQDRQFILSSKKLLLSDSGFYLCAWSLGLAGENEQFFGPGTRLTVL.

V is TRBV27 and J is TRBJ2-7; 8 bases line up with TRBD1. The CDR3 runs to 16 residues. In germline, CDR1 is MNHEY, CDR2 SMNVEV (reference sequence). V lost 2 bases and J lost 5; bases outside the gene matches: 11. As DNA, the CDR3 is TGTGCCAGCAGTTTAGGCCCAAACAGGGGGTTCGACGAGCAGTACTTC. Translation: CASSLGPNRGFDEQYF.

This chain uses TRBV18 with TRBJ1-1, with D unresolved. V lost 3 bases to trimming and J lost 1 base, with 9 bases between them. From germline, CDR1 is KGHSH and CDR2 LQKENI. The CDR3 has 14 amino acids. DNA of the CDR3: TGTGCCAGCTCACCCGTCCGGGAGAACACTGAAGCTTTCTTT. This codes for CASSPVRENTEAFF. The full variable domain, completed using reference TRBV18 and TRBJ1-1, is NAGVMQNPRHLVRRRGQEARLRCSPMKGHSHVYWYRQLPEEGLKFMVYLQKENIIDESGMPKERFSAEFPKEGPSILRIQQVVRGDSAAYFCASSPVRENTEAFFGQGTRLTVV.

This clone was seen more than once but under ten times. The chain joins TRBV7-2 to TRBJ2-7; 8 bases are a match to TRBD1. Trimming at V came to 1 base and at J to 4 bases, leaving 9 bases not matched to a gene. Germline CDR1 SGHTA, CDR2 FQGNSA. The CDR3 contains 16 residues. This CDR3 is CASSLEWTGSLYEQYF. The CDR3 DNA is TGTGCCAGCAGCTTAGAGTGGACAGGGTCTTTGTACGAGCAGTACTTC.

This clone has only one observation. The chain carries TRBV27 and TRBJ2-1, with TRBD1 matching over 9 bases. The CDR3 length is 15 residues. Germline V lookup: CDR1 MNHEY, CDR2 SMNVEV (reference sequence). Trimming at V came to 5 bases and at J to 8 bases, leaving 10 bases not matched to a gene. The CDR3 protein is CASSQGQGSADEQFF. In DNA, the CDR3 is TGTGCCAGCAGTCAGGGACAGGGATCTGCGGATGAGCAGTTCTTC.

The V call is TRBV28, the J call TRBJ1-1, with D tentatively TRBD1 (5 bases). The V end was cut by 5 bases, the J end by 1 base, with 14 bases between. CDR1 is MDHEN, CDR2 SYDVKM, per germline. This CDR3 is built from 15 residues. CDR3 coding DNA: TGTGCCAGCAGTCCAACCGACAGAAAGAACACTGAAGCTTTCTTT. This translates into CASSPTDRKNTEAFF.

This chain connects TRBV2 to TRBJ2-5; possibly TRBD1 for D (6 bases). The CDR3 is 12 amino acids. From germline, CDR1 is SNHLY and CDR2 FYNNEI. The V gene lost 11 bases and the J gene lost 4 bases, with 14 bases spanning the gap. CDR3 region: CAGGPSVETQYF. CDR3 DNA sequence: TGTGCCGGGGGCCCATCGGTAGAGACCCAGTACTTC.

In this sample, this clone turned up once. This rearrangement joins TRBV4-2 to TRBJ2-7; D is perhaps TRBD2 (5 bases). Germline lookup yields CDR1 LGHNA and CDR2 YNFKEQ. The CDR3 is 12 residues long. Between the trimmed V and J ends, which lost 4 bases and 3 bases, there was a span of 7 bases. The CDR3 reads CASSLRGYEQYF. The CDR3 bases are TGTGCCAGCAGCCTCCGGGGCTACGAGCAGTACTTC.

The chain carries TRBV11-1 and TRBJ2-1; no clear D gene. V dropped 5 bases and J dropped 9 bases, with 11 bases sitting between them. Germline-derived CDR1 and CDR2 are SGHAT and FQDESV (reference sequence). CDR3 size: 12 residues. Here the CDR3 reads CASSRKRSEQFF. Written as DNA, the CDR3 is TGTGCCAGCAGCCGGAAGAGGAGTGAGCAGTTCTTC. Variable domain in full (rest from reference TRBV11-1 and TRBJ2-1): EAEVAQSPRYKITEKSQAVAFWCDPISGHATLYWYRQILGQGPELLVQFQDESVVDDSQLPKDRFSAERLKGVDSTLKIQPAELGDSAMYLCASSRKRSEQFFGPGTRLTVL.

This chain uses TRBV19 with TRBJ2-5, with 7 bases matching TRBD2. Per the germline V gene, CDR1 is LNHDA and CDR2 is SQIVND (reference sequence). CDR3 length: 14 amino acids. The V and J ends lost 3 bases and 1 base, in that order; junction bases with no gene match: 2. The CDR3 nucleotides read TGTGCCAGTAGTATCACTAGCGCCCAAGAGACCCAGTACTTC. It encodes CASSITSAQETQYF.

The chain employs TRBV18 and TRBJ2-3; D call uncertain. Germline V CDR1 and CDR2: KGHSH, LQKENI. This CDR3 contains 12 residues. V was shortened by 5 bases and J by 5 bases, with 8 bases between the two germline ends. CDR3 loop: CASSLQIDTQYF. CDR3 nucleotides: TGTGCCAGCTCATTACAGATAGATACGCAGTATTTT.

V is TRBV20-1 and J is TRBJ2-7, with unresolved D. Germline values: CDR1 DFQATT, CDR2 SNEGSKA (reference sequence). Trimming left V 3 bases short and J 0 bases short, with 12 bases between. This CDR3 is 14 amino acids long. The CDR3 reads CSASTLPISYEQYF. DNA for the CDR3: TGCAGTGCTAGTACTCTACCCATCTCCTACGAGCAGTACTTC.

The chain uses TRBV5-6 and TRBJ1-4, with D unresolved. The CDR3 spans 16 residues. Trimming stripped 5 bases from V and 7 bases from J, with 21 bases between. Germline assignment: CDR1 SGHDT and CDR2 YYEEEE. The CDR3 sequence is CASSSMSGLLREKLFF. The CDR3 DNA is TGTGCCAGCAGTTCTATGTCCGGGTTACTTCGTGAAAAACTGTTTTTT. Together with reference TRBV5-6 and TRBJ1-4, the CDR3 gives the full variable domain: DAGVTQSPTHLIKTRGQQVTLRCSPKSGHDTVSWYQQALGQGPQFIFQYYEEEERQRGNFPDRFSGHQFPNYSSELNVNALLLGDSALYLCASSSMSGLLREKLFFGSGTQLSVL.

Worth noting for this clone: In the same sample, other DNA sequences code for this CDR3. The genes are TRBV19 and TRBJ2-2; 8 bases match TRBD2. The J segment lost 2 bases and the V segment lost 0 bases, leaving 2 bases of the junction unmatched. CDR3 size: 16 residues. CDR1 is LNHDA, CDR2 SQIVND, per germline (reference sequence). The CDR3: CASSIESGGNTGELFF. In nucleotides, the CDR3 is TGTGCCAGTAGTATAGAAAGCGGGGGTAACACCGGGGAGCTGTTTTTT.

CDR3 residues: CARSTGTGGTNTEAFF. For the CDR3, the DNA is TGTGCCAGAAGCACCGGGACAGGGGGAACGAACACTGAAGCTTTCTTT. The chain uses TRBV5-3 and TRBJ1-1; 11 positions match TRBD1. TRBV5-3 is annotated as an ORF whose role is uncertain. Germline trimming cut 4 bases from V and 1 base from J; bases unmatched to any gene: 6. The CDR3 has 16 amino acids.

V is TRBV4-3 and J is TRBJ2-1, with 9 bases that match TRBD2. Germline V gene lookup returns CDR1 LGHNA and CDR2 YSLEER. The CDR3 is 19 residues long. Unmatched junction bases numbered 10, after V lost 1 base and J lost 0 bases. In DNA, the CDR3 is TGCGCCAGCAGCCAAGCCCATGTGACTAGCGGTAGCTCCTACAATGAGCAGTTCTTC. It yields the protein CASSQAHVTSGSSYNEQFF.

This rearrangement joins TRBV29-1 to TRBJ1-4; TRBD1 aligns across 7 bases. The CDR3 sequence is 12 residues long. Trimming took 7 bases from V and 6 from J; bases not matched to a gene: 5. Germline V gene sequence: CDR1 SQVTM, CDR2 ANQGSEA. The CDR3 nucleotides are TGCAGCGGCCGGGACAGACATGAAAAACTGTTTTTT. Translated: CSGRDRHEKLFF.